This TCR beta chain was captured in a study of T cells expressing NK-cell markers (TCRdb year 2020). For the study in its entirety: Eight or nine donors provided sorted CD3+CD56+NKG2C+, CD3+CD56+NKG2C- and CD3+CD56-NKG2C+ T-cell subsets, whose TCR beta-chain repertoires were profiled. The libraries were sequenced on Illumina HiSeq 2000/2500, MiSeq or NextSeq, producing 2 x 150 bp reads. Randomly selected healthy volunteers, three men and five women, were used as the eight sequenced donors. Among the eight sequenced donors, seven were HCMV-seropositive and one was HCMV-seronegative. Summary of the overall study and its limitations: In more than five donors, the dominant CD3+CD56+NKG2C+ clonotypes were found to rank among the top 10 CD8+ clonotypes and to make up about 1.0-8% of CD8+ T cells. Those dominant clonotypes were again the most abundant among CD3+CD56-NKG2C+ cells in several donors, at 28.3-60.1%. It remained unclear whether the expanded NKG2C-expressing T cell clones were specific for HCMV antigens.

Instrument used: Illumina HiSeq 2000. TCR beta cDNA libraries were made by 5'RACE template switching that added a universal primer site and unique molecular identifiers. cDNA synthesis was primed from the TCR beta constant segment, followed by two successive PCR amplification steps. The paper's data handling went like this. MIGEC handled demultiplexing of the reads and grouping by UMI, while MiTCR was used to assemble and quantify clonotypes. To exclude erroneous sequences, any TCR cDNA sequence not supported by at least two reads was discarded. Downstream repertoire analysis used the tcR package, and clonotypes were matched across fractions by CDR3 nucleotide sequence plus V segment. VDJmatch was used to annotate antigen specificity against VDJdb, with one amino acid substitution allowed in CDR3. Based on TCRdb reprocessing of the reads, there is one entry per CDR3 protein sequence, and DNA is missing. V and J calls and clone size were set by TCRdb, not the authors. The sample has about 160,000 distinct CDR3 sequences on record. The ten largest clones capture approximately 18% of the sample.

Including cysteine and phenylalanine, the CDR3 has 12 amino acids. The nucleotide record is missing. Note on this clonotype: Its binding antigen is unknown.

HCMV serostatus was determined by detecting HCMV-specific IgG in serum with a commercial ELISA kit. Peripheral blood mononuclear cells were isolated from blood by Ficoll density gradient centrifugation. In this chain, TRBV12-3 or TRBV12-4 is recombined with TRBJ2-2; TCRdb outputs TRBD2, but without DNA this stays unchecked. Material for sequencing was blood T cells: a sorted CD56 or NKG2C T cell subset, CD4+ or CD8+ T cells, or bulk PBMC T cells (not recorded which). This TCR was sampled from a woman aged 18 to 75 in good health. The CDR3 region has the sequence CASSSPVGELFF.